Listed below are T cell receptor beta chains from one sample, sequenced in a study of T cells in Graves' hyperthyroidism and ophthalmopathy. TCRdb re-derived calls from the multiplex PCR reads in MiXCR, one entry per CDR3 protein. The sample includes 690,000 or so distinct CDR3 sequences, approximately 18% of them seen just once. Sequenced sample: blood. These receptors were collected from a woman aged 50 to 60 with Graves' hyperthyroidism that later progressed to Graves' ophthalmopathy. The CDR3 runs from the conserved cysteine through the conserved F or W.

v_gene	j_gene	CDR3aa
TRBV10-3	TRBJ2-3	CAIGVASGGTDTQYF
TRBV6-2/TRBV6-3	TRBJ2-6	CASSGTGGLDGANVLTF
TRBV12-3/TRBV12-4	TRBJ2-1	CASSRDGGTYNEQFF
TRBV20-1	TRBJ2-7	CSAGDGGAYEQYF
TRBV7-2	TRBJ1-1	CASSFRAEISTEAFF
TRBV18	TRBJ2-5	CASSPKVGEETQYF
TRBV20-1	TRBJ1-1	CSARGGQENTEAFF
TRBV9	TRBJ1-3	CASSTRDGYSGNTIYF
TRBV7-2	TRBJ1-2	CASSLGARGWGYGYTF
TRBV7-9	TRBJ2-3	CASRLGRADTQYF
TRBV30	TRBJ1-4	CAWKVPPSEKLFF
TRBV7-3	TRBJ2-1	CASSLRPDINNEQFF